Listed below are T cell receptor beta chains from one sample, sequenced in a study of CD8 T cells in ankylosing spondylitis. MiXCR was run by TCRdb on the 5' RACE reads, yielding one entry per CDR3 protein. The table lists under 200,000 distinct CDR3 sequences, around 8.9% of them singletons. The sequenced sample was blood, either unsorted or a sorted T cell fraction (not recorded which). The receptors stem from a female donor with ankylosing spondylitis or in good health (not recorded which). The CDR3 runs from the conserved cysteine through the conserved F or W. The D gene is left open where the match is weak. Size is stated for part of the rows, as once, few or many counts, or as a class when the clone is expanded.

clone size: .; J gene: TRBJ2-7; D gene: TRBD2; V gene: TRBV7-6; CDR3 protein: CASSLLPGLAIYEQYF; CDR3 DNA: TGTGCCAGCAGCTTACTCCCGGGACTAGCGATCTACGAGCAGTACTTC
clone size: many; J gene: TRBJ2-1; D gene: TRBD2; V gene: TRBV6-2/TRBV6-3; CDR3 protein: CASSYSGTSGRGSSYNEQFF; CDR3 DNA: TGTGCCAGCAGTTACAGTGGGACTAGCGGGAGGGGAAGCTCCTACAATGAGCAGTTCTTC
clone size: .; J gene: TRBJ2-7; D gene: TRBD2; V gene: TRBV6-6; CDR3 protein: CASRAGRAYEQYF; CDR3 DNA: TGTGCCAGCAGGGCCGGGAGGGCTTACGAGCAGTACTTC
clone size: many; J gene: TRBJ2-1; D gene: TRBD1; V gene: TRBV19; CDR3 protein: CASSGDRGLLATYNEQFF; CDR3 DNA: TGTGCCAGTAGTGGGGACAGGGGGCTTCTAGCGACCTACAATGAGCAGTTCTTC
clone size: few; J gene: TRBJ1-2; D gene: .; V gene: TRBV12-3/TRBV12-4; CDR3 protein: CASSPARVYGYTF; CDR3 DNA: TGTGCCAGCAGCCCAGCCCGAGTCTATGGCTACACCTTC
clone size: .; J gene: TRBJ2-1; D gene: TRBD1; V gene: TRBV5-1; CDR3 protein: CASSLSQGTHNEQFF; CDR3 DNA: TGCGCCAGCAGCTTGTCACAGGGGACCCACAATGAGCAGTTCTTC
clone size: .; J gene: TRBJ2-2; D gene: .; V gene: TRBV5-1; CDR3 protein: CASSLDREDSGELFF; CDR3 DNA: TGCGCCAGCAGCTTGGACCGGGAAGACTCCGGGGAGCTGTTTTTT
clone size: many; J gene: TRBJ1-5; D gene: .; V gene: TRBV7-9; CDR3 protein: CASSSNRDYNQPQHF; CDR3 DNA: TGTGCCAGCAGCTCGAACAGGGACTACAATCAGCCCCAGCATTTT
clone size: few; J gene: TRBJ2-3; D gene: .; V gene: TRBV20-1; CDR3 protein: CSAREDVGSSTLYLSTQYF; CDR3 DNA: TGCAGTGCTAGAGAGGACGTAGGGTCTTCCACCCTGTACTTATCTACGCAGTATTTT
clone size: few; J gene: TRBJ2-7; D gene: .; V gene: TRBV27; CDR3 protein: CASSLEGDFTYEQYF; CDR3 DNA: TGTGCCAGCAGTTTAGAGGGGGACTTCACCTACGAGCAGTACTTC
clone size: .; J gene: TRBJ2-2; D gene: .; V gene: TRBV27; CDR3 protein: CASRRTNTGELFF; CDR3 DNA: TGTGCCAGCAGGAGGACTAACACCGGGGAGCTGTTTTTT
clone size: many; J gene: TRBJ2-3; D gene: .; V gene: TRBV12-3/TRBV12-4; CDR3 protein: CASSPPSTDTQYF; CDR3 DNA: TGTGCCAGCAGTCCCCCTAGCACAGATACGCAGTATTTT
clone size: .; J gene: TRBJ2-7; D gene: .; V gene: TRBV21-1; CDR3 protein: CASSSPGQGAGEQYF; CDR3 DNA: TGTGCCAGCAGCAGTCCGGGACAGGGGGCGGGGGAGCAGTACTTC
clone size: few; J gene: TRBJ1-4; D gene: .; V gene: TRBV27; CDR3 protein: CASTQLGGEEKLFF; CDR3 DNA: TGTGCCAGCACGCAGTTGGGCGGCGAGGAAAAACTGTTTTTT
clone size: .; J gene: TRBJ1-3; D gene: TRBD1; V gene: TRBV6-1; CDR3 protein: CASSPGQAGNTIYF; CDR3 DNA: TGTGCCAGCAGTCCTGGACAGGCCGGAAACACCATATATTTT
clone size: .; J gene: TRBJ2-6; D gene: .; V gene: TRBV19; CDR3 protein: CASSIGSSGANVLTF; CDR3 DNA: TGTGCCAGTAGTATAGGCAGCTCTGGGGCCAACGTCCTGACTTTC
clone size: few; J gene: TRBJ2-7; D gene: TRBD2; V gene: TRBV20-1; CDR3 protein: CSATDLAGVPSYEQYF; CDR3 DNA: TGCAGTGCTACAGACTTGGCGGGAGTTCCCTCCTACGAGCAGTACTTC
clone size: many; J gene: TRBJ1-2; D gene: .; V gene: TRBV28; CDR3 protein: CASSFRGALQGYTF; CDR3 DNA: TGTGCCAGCAGTTTCCGGGGGGCTCTTCAGGGCTACACCTTC